This T cell receptor beta chain was recovered during a study of post-analysis software for immune sequencing data. General observations from the study: Batch-matched samples strongly co-clustered by F measure. Roughly 5 TRBV segments, TRBV5-6, TRBV5-1 and TRBV20-1 among them, were found more frequent in patients than controls. In multiple sclerosis, normalized Chao1 diversity was significantly below that of controls.

Germline CDR1 reads MNHEY; CDR2 reads SMNVEV (reference sequence). The CDR3 runs 16 residues. Trimming cost V 7 bases and J 4 bases, with 17 bases left between them. As regards this clonotype: Its specificity is not known.

Incorporated into the TCR beta cDNA libraries were unique molecular identifiers, which served to reduce PCR and sequencing biases. Each CDR3 protein gets one entry after TCRdb re-called the PCR reads with MiXCR. The sample lists about 500,000 distinct CDR3 sequences, roughly 45% seen once, with 12% in the top ten. This rearrangement joins TRBV27 to TRBJ1-6; D unresolved. This TCR derives from a girl aged 10 to 17 with multiple sclerosis. Sequencing was carried out using blood. The CDR3 loop is CASNYQGKTYNSPLHF. The DNA of the CDR3 is TGTGCCAGCAACTACCAAGGGAAAACTTATAATTCACCCCTCCACTTT.